Each of the 19 T cell receptor beta chains below was sequenced from the same sample in a study of blood T cell repertoires in COVID-19. Generated by immunoSEQ multiplex PCR, the TCRdb table keeps only in-frame clones and is missing some. The profile shows 200,000 to 300,000 clones, 80% to 90% of them singletons. Sequencing used peripheral blood. The receptors derive from a woman aged 40 to 50 with acute or convalescent COVID-19.

This clone has only one observation. V usage is TRBV19 and J usage is TRBJ1-2, with D possibly being TRBD1 (6 bases). Per the germline V gene, CDR1 is LNHDA and CDR2 is SQIVND (reference sequence). V gave up 6 bases and J gave up 8 bases, with 19 bases separating them. This CDR3 spans 14 amino acids. CDR3 DNA sequence: TGTGCCAGTAGAGGGGATACAGGGCGTTGGGGCTACACCTTC. It codes for CASRGDTGRWGYTF.

A few counts support this clone. V and J are TRBV24-1 and TRBJ2-2; 8 bases map to TRBD1. CDR3 length equals 15 residues. V was pared by 4 bases and J by 6 bases, with 6 bases of the junction left unmatched. Germline V gene lookup returns CDR1 KGHDR and CDR2 SFDVKD. CDR3 region: CATSEWTGKAGELFF. CDR3 coding DNA: TGTGCCACCAGTGAATGGACAGGGAAGGCCGGGGAGCTGTTTTTT.

V gene TRBV4-2 combines with J gene TRBJ1-2, with 7 bases aligning to TRBD1. The CDR3 spans 14 residues. J was trimmed by 4 bases and V by 4 bases; bases with no gene match: 6. Germline CDR1 is LGHNA and CDR2 is YNFKEQ. CDR3 loop: CASSPTPGGYGYTF. The DNA for the CDR3 is TGTGCCAGCAGCCCCACCCCAGGGGGCTATGGCTACACCTTC.

The chain recombines TRBV19 with TRBJ1-1; TRBD1 aligns across 9 bases. Germline V lookup: CDR1 LNHDA, CDR2 SQIVND (reference sequence). The CDR3 extends over 15 amino acids. The trim removed 7 bases at V and 1 base at J, leaving 7 bases unmatched. CDR3 DNA sequence: TGTGCCAGTACCAGGACAGGGGCCCCGAACACTGAAGCTTTCTTT. It encodes CASTRTGAPNTEAFF.

This chain links TRBV7-9 with TRBJ1-2, with a weak D call TRBD1 (5 bases). Germline V CDR1 and CDR2: SEHNR, FQNEAQ (reference sequence). Deletions cut 5 bases from V and 6 bases from J, with 13 bases between. The CDR3 is 13 residues long. The CDR3: CASSRGEGNGYTF. The DNA of the CDR3 is TGTGCCAGCAGCCGAGGGGAGGGGAATGGCTACACCTTC.

This chain links TRBV6-6 with TRBJ1-1, with D uncertain. The CDR3 consists of 13 residues. The germline V gene has CDR1 MNHNY and CDR2 SVGAGI (reference sequence). Trimming left V 2 bases short and J 8 bases short, with 12 bases between. CDR3 region: CASSYRAGGEAFF. The CDR3 DNA reads TGTGCCAGCAGTTACCGCGCCGGAGGCGAAGCTTTCTTT.

CDR3 region: CASTRGGGLAGSLDTQYF. CDR3 sequence (DNA): TGTGCCAGTACTCGGGGAGGAGGGCTAGCGGGGAGCTTAGATACGCAGTATTTT. This chain connects TRBV19 to TRBJ2-3, with 9 bases fitting TRBD2. Germline V lookup: CDR1 LNHDA, CDR2 SQIVND (reference sequence). The CDR3 consists of 18 residues. With V trimmed by 7 bases and J by 5 bases, 19 bases remained unmatched.

The chain is built from TRBV5-1 and TRBJ1-3; weak D call: TRBD1 (6 bases). Between the trimmed V and J ends, which lost 0 bases and 5 bases, there was a span of 9 bases. There are 14 residues in the CDR3. Looked up from germline, CDR1 is SGHRS and CDR2 is YFSETQ. CDR3 in amino acids: CASSLDRDRNTIYF. Written as DNA, the CDR3 is TGCGCCAGCAGCTTGGACAGGGACCGAAACACCATATATTTT.

This chain joins TRBV9 and TRBJ2-1; D might be TRBD2 (7 bases). CDR1 and CDR2 (germline): SGDLS, YYNGEE. The CDR3 runs 16 residues. Trimming took 2 bases from V and 8 from J, leaving 20 bases between them. The CDR3 reads CASSVGLRGPGDEQFF. CDR3 sequence (DNA): TGTGCCAGCAGCGTGGGTCTGCGGGGGCCTGGGGATGAGCAGTTCTTC.

V and J are TRBV5-5 and TRBJ1-6; D is uncertain. Germline assignment: CDR1 SGHKS and CDR2 YYEKEE (reference sequence). This CDR3 spans 12 amino acids. V lost 2 bases and J lost 8, with 5 bases in between. The CDR3: CASSFRDSPLHF. Written as DNA, the CDR3 is TGTGCCAGCAGCTTCCGGGATTCACCCCTCCACTTT. Based on the CDR3 plus reference TRBV5-5 and TRBJ1-6, the full variable domain is DAGVTQSPTHLIKTRGQQVTLRCSPISGHKSVSWYQQVLGQGPQFIFQYYEKEERGRGNFPDRFSARQFPNYSSELNVNALLLGDSALYLCASSFRDSPLHFGNGTRLTVT.

This chain joins TRBV4-1 and TRBJ1-6; no clear D gene. This CDR3 region has 13 residues. The V end was cut by 2 bases, the J end by 8 bases, with 7 bases between. Germline loops: CDR1 MGHRA, CDR2 YSYEKL. The CDR3 protein is CASSQYNDSPLHF. The CDR3 DNA sequence: TGCGCCAGCAGCCAATACAACGATTCACCCCTCCACTTT.

The rearrangement uses TRBV21-1 and TRBJ2-2; the D call of TRBD1 is as the table states it, not checked on the DNA. TRBV21-1 is a pseudogene locus. CDR3 size: 17 residues. The CDR3 here is CASSKERGPAGTGELFF. The DNA for the CDR3 is TGTGCCAGCAGCAAAGAAAGGGGGCCCGCGGGGACCGGGGAGCTGTTTTTT.

The rearrangement links TRBV19 to TRBJ2-5; 15 bases match TRBD2. Losses at the gene ends were 2 bases for V and 1 base for J; bases not matched to a gene: 5. The CDR3 has 18 residues. Germline assignment: CDR1 LNHDA and CDR2 SQIVND (reference sequence). The CDR3 sequence is CASSIRTSGGASQETQYF. The CDR3 DNA follows: TGTGCCAGTAGTATAAGGACTAGCGGGGGGGCCTCCCAAGAGACCCAGTACTTC.

CDR3 nucleotide sequence: TGTGCCAGCAGCCAAGGGGACAGGGTGAATTCACCCCTCCACTTT. Translating it yields CASSQGDRVNSPLHF. The V call is TRBV3-1 (or the pseudogene TRBV3-2), the J call TRBJ1-6; 9 bases line up with TRBD1. Germline V gene data show CDR1 as LGHDT and CDR2 as YNNKEL (reference sequence). The CDR3 sequence is 15 residues long. With V trimmed by 1 base and J by 7 bases, 2 bases remained unmatched.

This sequence joins TRBV12-5 and TRBJ2-5; TRBD1 might be the D (5 bases). Germline V CDR1 and CDR2: LGHNT, FRNRAP. CDR3 length: 15 amino acids. Deletions cut 1 base from V and 1 base from J, with 10 bases between. CDR3 loop: CASGLGDSLQETQYF. CDR3 nucleotides: TGTGCTAGTGGTTTGGGCGACAGCCTCCAAGAGACCCAGTACTTC.

In nucleotides, the CDR3 is TGTGCCAGCAGCCCGGACAGGGTTGGGCTCCACTTT. Encoded protein: CASSPDRVGLHF. The chain recombines TRBV12-3 or TRBV12-4 with TRBJ1-6, with 8 positions matching TRBD1. CDR3 length equals 12 residues. The V gene end was trimmed by 6 bases and the J gene end by 16 bases; junction bases not matched to a gene: 8.

V is TRBV3-1 (or the pseudogene TRBV3-2) and J is TRBJ2-5; 7 nucleotides align to TRBD1. Germline V lookup: CDR1 LGHDT, CDR2 YNNKEL (reference sequence). The J segment lost 5 bases and the V segment lost 4 bases, leaving 10 bases of the junction unmatched. The CDR3 contains 15 residues. The DNA for the CDR3 is TGTGCCAGCAGCCCCACGAGGGGGCGCGGGGAGACCCAGTACTTC. This sequence encodes CASSPTRGRGETQYF.

V is TRBV18 and J is TRBJ1-1; D is unclear. V was shortened by 1 base and J by 3 bases, with 12 bases between the two germline ends. The CDR3 covers 15 residues. Germline CDR1 KGHSH, CDR2 LQKENI. The DNA for the CDR3 is TGTGCCAGCTCACCACGGAGCGGGTTCGACACTGAAGCTTTCTTT. Translating gives CASSPRSGFDTEAFF.

J is TRBJ1-4 and V is TRBV5-6, with a tentative D call TRBD1 (5 bases). Trimming removed 0 bases from V and 0 bases from J, with 9 bases in between. This CDR3 has 16 amino acids. Germline-derived CDR1 and CDR2 are SGHDT and YYEEEE. The CDR3 region has the DNA TGTGCCAGCAGCTTGGATAGGGGTTCAACTAATGAAAAACTGTTTTTT. Translation gives CASSLDRGSTNEKLFF.